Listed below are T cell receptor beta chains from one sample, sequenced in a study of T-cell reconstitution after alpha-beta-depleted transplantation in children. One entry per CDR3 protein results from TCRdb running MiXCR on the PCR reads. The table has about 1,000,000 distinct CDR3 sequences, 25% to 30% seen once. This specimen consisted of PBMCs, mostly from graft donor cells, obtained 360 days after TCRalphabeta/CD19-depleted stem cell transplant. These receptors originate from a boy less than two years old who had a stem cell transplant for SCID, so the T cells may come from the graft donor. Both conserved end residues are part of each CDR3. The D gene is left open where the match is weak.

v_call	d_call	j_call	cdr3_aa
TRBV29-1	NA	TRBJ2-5	CSVGGPETQYF
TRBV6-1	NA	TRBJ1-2	CASSAEARGTYGYTF
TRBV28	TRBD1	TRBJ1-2	CASNLDRLLHGYTF
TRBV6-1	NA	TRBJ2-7	CATGTLPGHGWPEQYF
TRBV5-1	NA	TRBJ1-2	CASSLVAGQDGYTF
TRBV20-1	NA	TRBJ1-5	CSAQTSRGYSNQPQHF
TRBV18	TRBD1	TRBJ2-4	CASSPLQGAAKNIQYF
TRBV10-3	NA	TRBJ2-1	CAITRVASSYNEQFF
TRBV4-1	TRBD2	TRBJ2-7	CASSQGLADPYEQYF
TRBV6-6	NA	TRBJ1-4	CASEGNEKLFF
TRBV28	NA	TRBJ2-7	CASNEHGTYEQYF
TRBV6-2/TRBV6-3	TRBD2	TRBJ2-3	CASGHIPGLAMWDTDTQYF
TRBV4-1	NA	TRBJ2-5	CASSQAPSETQYF
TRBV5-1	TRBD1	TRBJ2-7	CASSAQGWEQYF
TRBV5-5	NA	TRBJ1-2	CASSPGPGIGYGYTF
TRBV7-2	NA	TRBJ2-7	CASSLDLRAREQYF
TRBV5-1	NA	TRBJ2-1	CASSSPGSSYNEQFF
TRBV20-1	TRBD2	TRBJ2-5	CSARDRRGGATAQYF
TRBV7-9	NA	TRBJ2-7	CASSLVNYEQYF
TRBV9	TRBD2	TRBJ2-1	CAISVEASGLLNEQFF
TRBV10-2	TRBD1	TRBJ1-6	CASSEDRGAINSPLHF
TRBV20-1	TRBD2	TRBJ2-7	CSARRLAGGSLYEQYF
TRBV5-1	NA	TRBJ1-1	CASSLNFPSGATEAFF
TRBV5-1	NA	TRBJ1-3	CASSVNSVGNTIYF